One sample yielded the 15 T cell receptor beta chains listed below, sequenced in a study of OX40 agonist ivuxolimab in advanced cancers. Clones were sequenced by immunoSEQ multiplex PCR, and TCRdb holds only the in-frame ones, with some missing. The sample lists tens of thousands of clones; over 75% were seen once. The specimen comprised CD4+ or CD8+ T cells sorted from blood, sampled in a trial of the OX40 agonist ivuxolimab. The origin of the receptors is an adult with an advanced solid tumor such as melanoma, head and neck, liver or kidney cancer.

This rearrangement joins TRBV5-6 to TRBJ2-2; weak D call: TRBD2 (6 bases). The V end was cut by 4 bases, the J end by 7 bases, with 14 bases between. Germline V CDR1 and CDR2: SGHDT, YYEEEE. The CDR3 spans 14 residues. CDR3 sequence reads: CASSAAGGVGELFF. Here the CDR3 DNA reads TGTGCCAGCAGCGCTGCCGGGGGAGTCGGGGAGCTGTTTTTT.

The chain couples TRBV4-1 to TRBJ2-3; possibly TRBD1 for D (7 bases). Deletions cut 10 bases from V and 5 bases from J, with 19 bases between. The CDR3 is 14 residues long. Germline CDR1 and CDR2: MGHRA and YSYEKL. The CDR3 region is CATALRGREDTQYF. CDR3 in DNA: TGCGCCACCGCCTTGAGGGGGCGGGAAGATACGCAGTATTTT.

There are a few counts of this clone. The chain couples TRBV7-6 to TRBJ2-6; D is undetermined. V was pared by 1 base and J by 4 bases, with 2 bases between. CDR1 is SGHVS and CDR2 is FNYEAQ in the germline V gene. The length of the CDR3 is 13 residues. The CDR3 spells CASSLGGANVLTF. CDR3 nucleotide sequence: TGTGCCAGCAGCTTAGGAGGGGCCAACGTCCTGACTTTC.

The J gene is TRBJ2-5, the V gene TRBV5-1; TRBD2 is a possible D gene (6 bases). The germline V gene has CDR1 SGHRS and CDR2 YFSETQ. The CDR3 runs 14 residues. The germline V and J ends were trimmed by 1 base and 6 bases, with 13 bases remaining between them. The CDR3: CASSLTGGWKTQYF. CDR3 nucleotides: TGCGCCAGCAGCTTGACTGGAGGGTGGAAGACCCAGTACTTC. Full variable domain (missing parts from reference TRBV5-1 and TRBJ2-5): KAGVTQTPRYLIKTRGQQVTLSCSPISGHRSVSWYQQTPGQGLQFLFEYFSETQRNKGNFPGRFSGRQFSNSRSEMNVSTLELGDSALYLCASSLTGGWKTQYFGPGTRLLVL.

The genes are TRBV7-6 and TRBJ2-5, with 10 positions matching TRBD2. From germline, CDR1 is SGHVS and CDR2 FNYEAQ. The CDR3 covers 15 residues. The junction had 10 bases not matched to a gene; V was cut back by 8 bases and J by 4 bases. This CDR3 reads CASCTLAGVSETQYF. CDR3 DNA: TGTGCCAGCTGCACCCTAGCGGGAGTTTCAGAGACCCAGTACTTC.

V gene TRBV30 combines with J gene TRBJ1-1, with D possibly matching TRBD1 (6 bases). The CDR3 extends over 15 amino acids. Looked up from germline, CDR1 is GTSNPN and CDR2 is SVGIG (reference sequence). V was clipped by 4 bases and J by 1 base, with 16 bases between them. As DNA, the CDR3 is TGTGCCTGGAAGTTCATAGGACAGACGAACACTGAAGCTTTCTTT. Its translation is CAWKFIGQTNTEAFF.

This clone was counted a single time. J is TRBJ2-5 and V is TRBV7-9, with 8 nucleotides matching TRBD2. The better agreement between TRBJ2-7 and the DNA end casts doubt on the J call. The CDR3 contains 15 residues. Looked up from germline, CDR1 is SEHNR and CDR2 is FQNEAQ (reference sequence). This chain's CDR3 is CASSLARGADREQYF. In DNA, the CDR3 is TGTGCCAGCAGCTTAGCGCGGGGGGCAGATCGCGAGCAGTACTTC.

V and J are TRBV5-4 and TRBJ2-7, with 11 bases lining up with TRBD2. The CDR3 covers 17 residues. Losses at the gene ends were 7 bases for V and 3 bases for J; bases not matched to a gene: 15. The germline V gene encodes CDR1 SGHNT and CDR2 YYREEE (reference sequence). CDR3 DNA sequence: TGTGCCAGCTCGGGGATCGTAGCGGGAGGGTGGGACTACGAGCAGTACTTC. It yields the protein CASSGIVAGGWDYEQYF.

The J gene is TRBJ2-7, the V gene TRBV4-2, with D uncertain. This CDR3 is 16 amino acids long. Trimming removed 0 bases at V and 3 bases at J, with 15 bases between. The germline V gene has CDR1 LGHNA and CDR2 YNFKEQ. This CDR3 is CASSQDQAGLNYEQYF. The CDR3 region has the DNA TGTGCCAGCAGCCAAGATCAAGCAGGCCTAAACTACGAGCAGTACTTC.

J is TRBJ2-5 and V is TRBV10-1, with D possibly matching TRBD2 (5 bases). CDR1 and CDR2 (germline): WNHNN, SYGVQD (reference sequence). This CDR3 has 15 residues. The V gene lost 3 bases and the J gene lost 2 bases, with 13 bases spanning the gap. The CDR3 DNA reads TGCGCCAGCAGTGACCATCGCGGGTTTCAAGAGACCCAGTACTTC. Protein: CASSDHRGFQETQYF.

The chain uses TRBV5-4 and TRBJ2-5, with 12 bases that match TRBD2. V dropped 4 bases and J dropped 5; count of bases not matched to a gene: 9. Germline assignment: CDR1 SGHNT and CDR2 YYREEE (reference sequence). The CDR3 has 16 amino acids. CDR3 DNA sequence: TGTGCCAGCAGCCCTAACCTAGCGGGAGGGCCGGAGACCCAGTACTTC. Amino acid sequence: CASSPNLAGGPETQYF.

The chain couples TRBV5-4 to TRBJ2-5, with a tentative D call TRBD1 (5 bases). The V gene's germline CDR1 is SGHNT and CDR2 YYREEE (reference sequence). The CDR3 consists of 15 residues. V dropped 4 bases and J dropped 2 bases, with 15 bases sitting between them. CDR3 loop: CASSPPGQGQETQYF. CDR3 bases: TGTGCCAGCAGCCCCCCTGGGCAGGGACAAGAGACCCAGTACTTC.

This clone has only a few counts. V usage is TRBV6-5 and J usage is TRBJ2-7, with 9 bases matching TRBD1. Looked up from germline, CDR1 is MNHEY and CDR2 is SVGAGI. Losses at the gene ends were 6 bases for V and 5 bases for J; bases not matched to a gene: 8. The CDR3 has 14 amino acids. CDR3 sequence (DNA): TGTGCCAGCAGCCCCGGGACAGGGCGTGACGAGCAGTACTTC. It codes for CASSPGTGRDEQYF.

The chain has TRBV9 and TRBJ2-6; D unclear. Trimming left V 0 bases short and J 0 bases short, with 7 bases between. The CDR3 has 16 amino acids. CDR1 is SGDLS, CDR2 YYNGEE, per germline. CDR3 residues: CASSVGAISGANVLTF. The CDR3 DNA reads TGTGCCAGCAGCGTAGGTGCGATCTCTGGGGCCAACGTCCTGACTTTC.

In DNA, the CDR3 is TGTGCCAGCAGCTCCGGATCAGATACGCAGTATTTT. It yields the protein CASSSGSDTQYF. J is TRBJ2-3 and V is TRBV7-9; unclear D gene. Trimming took off 4 bases at V and 4 bases at J, with 6 bases between the two ends. Germline V CDR1 and CDR2: SEHNR, FQNEAQ (reference sequence). The CDR3 sequence is 12 residues long.